The 5 T cell receptor beta chains presented below share a single source sample, sequenced in a study of technical replicates of blood from a few donors. The assay was immunoSEQ multiplex PCR, and TCRdb's table has in-frame clones only and misses some. This sample yields approximately 76,000 clones, of which about 86% are seen a single time; roughly 4.5% belongs to the top ten. The source material was PBMCs. These receptors originate from a human donor in good health. Some clones in this sample may be carry-over from other donors' samples.

The chain has TRBV7-2 and TRBJ2-7; 9 nucleotides align to TRBD2. Germline V lookup: CDR1 SGHTA, CDR2 FQGNSA. The CDR3 runs to 14 residues. J lost 1 base, V lost 4 bases, and 2 bases had no gene match. The CDR3 DNA is TGTGCCAGCAGCTCTAGCGGGACTTCCTACGAGCAGTACTTC. It is translated as CASSSSGTSYEQYF.

This sequence joins TRBV6-4 and TRBJ2-3; D might be TRBD2 (6 bases). Germline CDR1 is MRHNA and CDR2 is SNTAGT. Between the trimmed V and J ends, which lost 4 bases and 2 bases, there was a span of 10 bases. The CDR3 has 14 residues. CDR3 sequence reads: CASSGGDDTDTQYF. As DNA, the CDR3 is TGTGCCAGCAGTGGGGGGGATGACACAGATACGCAGTATTTT.

V usage is TRBV5-1 and J usage is TRBJ2-5; 9 bases agree with TRBD1. Trimming took 9 bases from V and 5 from J; bases not matched to a gene: 8. CDR1 and CDR2 (germline): SGHRS, YFSETQ. This CDR3 has 13 residues. CDR3 sequence: CATTSGTGETQYF. The CDR3 DNA sequence: TGCGCCACCACCTCGGGGACAGGGGAGACCCAGTACTTC.

J is TRBJ2-1 and V is TRBV6-1, with TRBD1 matching 12 bases. There are 17 residues in the CDR3. After removal of 2 bases from V and 7 bases from J, the junction contained 9 bases not matched to a gene. The germline gives CDR1 MNHNS, CDR2 SASEGT. CDR3 DNA sequence: TGTGCCAGCAGTGAATTTTGGGGACAGGGGGCGAGGAATGAGCAGTTCTTC. Translating it yields CASSEFWGQGARNEQFF.

The chain joins TRBV5-4 to TRBJ1-4; 9 bases match TRBD1. This CDR3 comprises 18 residues. Germline CDR1 SGHNT, CDR2 YYREEE (reference sequence). Unmatched junction bases numbered 17, after V lost 4 bases and J lost 7 bases. CDR3 sequence reads: CASSHIPGTGPEGEKLFF. CDR3 coding DNA: TGTGCCAGCAGCCATATCCCCGGGACAGGGCCCGAGGGTGAAAAACTGTTTTTT.